Sequencing of this T cell receptor beta chain was carried out in a study of cytomegalovirus exposure and HLA in healthy donors. This CDR3 region has 15 residues. The V gene lost 3 bases and the J gene lost 0 bases, with 12 bases spanning the gap. Germline CDR1 reads GTSNPN; CDR2 reads SVGIG (reference sequence). Profiled with immunoSEQ multiplex PCR; TCRdb holds only in-frame clones, not every one. The sample carries about 57,000 clones, 93% recorded once. The clonotype comes from a woman between 18 and 29 years old in good health and CMV-seronegative. The genes are TRBV30 and TRBJ1-5, with D possibly matching TRBD1 (5 bases). The sequenced sample consisted of PBMCs. In DNA, the CDR3 is TGTGCCTGGAGCTCGGGACTCTATAGCAATCAGCCCCAGCATTTT. Its translation is CAWSSGLYSNQPQHF.